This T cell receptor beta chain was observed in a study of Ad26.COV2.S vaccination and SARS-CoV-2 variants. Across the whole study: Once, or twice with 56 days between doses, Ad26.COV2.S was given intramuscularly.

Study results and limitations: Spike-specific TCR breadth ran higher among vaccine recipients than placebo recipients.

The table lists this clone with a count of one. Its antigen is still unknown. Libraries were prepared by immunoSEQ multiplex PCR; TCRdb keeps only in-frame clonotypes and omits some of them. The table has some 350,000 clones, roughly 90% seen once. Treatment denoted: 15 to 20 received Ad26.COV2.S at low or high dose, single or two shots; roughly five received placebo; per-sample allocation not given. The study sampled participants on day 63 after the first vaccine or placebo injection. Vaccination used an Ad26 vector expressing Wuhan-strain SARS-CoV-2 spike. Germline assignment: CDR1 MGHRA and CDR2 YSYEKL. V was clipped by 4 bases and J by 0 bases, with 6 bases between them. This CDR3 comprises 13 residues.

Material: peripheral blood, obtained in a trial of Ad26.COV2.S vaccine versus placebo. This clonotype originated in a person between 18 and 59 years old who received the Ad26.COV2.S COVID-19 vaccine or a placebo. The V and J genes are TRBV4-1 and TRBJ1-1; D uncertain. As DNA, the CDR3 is TGCGCCAGCAGCCCACCAATGAACACTGAAGCTTTCTTT. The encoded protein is CASSPPMNTEAFF.